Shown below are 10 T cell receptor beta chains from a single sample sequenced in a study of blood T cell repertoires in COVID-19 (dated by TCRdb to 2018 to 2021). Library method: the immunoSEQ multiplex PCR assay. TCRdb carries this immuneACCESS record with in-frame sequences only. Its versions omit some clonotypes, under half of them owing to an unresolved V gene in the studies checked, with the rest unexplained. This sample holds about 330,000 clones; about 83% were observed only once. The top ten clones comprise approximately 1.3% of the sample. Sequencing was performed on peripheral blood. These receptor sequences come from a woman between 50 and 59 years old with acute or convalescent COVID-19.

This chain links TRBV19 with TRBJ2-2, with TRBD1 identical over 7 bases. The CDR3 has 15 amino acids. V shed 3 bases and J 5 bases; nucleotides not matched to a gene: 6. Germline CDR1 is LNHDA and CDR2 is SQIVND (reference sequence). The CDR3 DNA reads TGTGCCAGTAGTATGGACAGGTCTTATACCGGGGAGCTGTTTTTT. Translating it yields CASSMDRSYTGELFF. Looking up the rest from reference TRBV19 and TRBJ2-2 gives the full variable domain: DGGITQSPKYLFRKEGQNVTLSCEQNLNHDAMYWYRQDPGQGLRLIYYSQIVNDFQKGDIAEGYSVSREKKESFPLTVTSAQKNPTAFYLCASSMDRSYTGELFFGEGSRLTVL.

The CDR3: CASSLQGRGYTEAFF. The CDR3 DNA reads as TGTGCCAGCAGCTTACAGGGGCGAGGGTACACTGAAGCTTTCTTT. The chain employs TRBV7-2 and TRBJ1-1; maybe TRBD1 (6 bases). The CDR3 spans 15 residues. Between the trimmed V and J ends, which lost 2 bases and 3 bases, there was a span of 13 bases. The germline CDR1 and CDR2 sequences are SGHTA and FQGNSA.

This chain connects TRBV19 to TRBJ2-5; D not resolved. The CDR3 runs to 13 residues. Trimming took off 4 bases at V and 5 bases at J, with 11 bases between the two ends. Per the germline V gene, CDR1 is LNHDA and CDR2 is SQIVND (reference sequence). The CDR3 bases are TGTGCCAGTAGTAACGGTTTATTGGAGACCCAGTACTTC. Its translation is CASSNGLLETQYF.

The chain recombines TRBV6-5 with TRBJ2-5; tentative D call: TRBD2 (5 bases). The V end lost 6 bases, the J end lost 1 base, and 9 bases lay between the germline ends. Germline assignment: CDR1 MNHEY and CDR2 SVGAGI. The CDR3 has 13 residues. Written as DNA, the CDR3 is TGTGCCAGCAGCCAGGACTTCCAAGAGACCCAGTACTTC. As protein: CASSQDFQETQYF.

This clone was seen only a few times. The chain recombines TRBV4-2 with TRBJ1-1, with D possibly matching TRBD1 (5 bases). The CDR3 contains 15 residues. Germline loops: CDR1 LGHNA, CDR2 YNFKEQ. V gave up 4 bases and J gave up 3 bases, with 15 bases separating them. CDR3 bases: TGTGCCAGCAGCCGGGAGGGGAGGGTAGACACTGAAGCTTTCTTT. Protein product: CASSREGRVDTEAFF.

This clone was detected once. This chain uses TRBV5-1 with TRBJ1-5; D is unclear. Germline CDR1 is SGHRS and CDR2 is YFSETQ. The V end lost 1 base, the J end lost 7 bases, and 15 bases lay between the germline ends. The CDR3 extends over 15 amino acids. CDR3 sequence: CASSLMGLIGQPQHF. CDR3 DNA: TGCGCCAGCAGCTTGATGGGCCTTATAGGCCAGCCCCAGCATTTT.

DNA of the CDR3: TGTGCCAGCAGTTCCCCCACCCTAGGGGGTAACACTGAAGCTTTCTTT. This translates into CASSSPTLGGNTEAFF. The chain carries TRBV7-3 and TRBJ1-1, with D tentatively TRBD1 (6 bases). V gave up 6 bases and J gave up 2 bases, with 19 bases separating them. CDR3 length: 16 amino acids. Germline V CDR1 and CDR2: SGHTA, FQGTGA.

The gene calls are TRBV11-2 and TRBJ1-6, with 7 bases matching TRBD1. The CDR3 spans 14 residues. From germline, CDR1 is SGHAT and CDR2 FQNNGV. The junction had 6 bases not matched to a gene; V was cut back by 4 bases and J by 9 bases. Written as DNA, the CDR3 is TGTGCCAGCAGCTCAACAGGGGCGAGTTCACCCCTCCACTTT. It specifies CASSSTGASSPLHF.

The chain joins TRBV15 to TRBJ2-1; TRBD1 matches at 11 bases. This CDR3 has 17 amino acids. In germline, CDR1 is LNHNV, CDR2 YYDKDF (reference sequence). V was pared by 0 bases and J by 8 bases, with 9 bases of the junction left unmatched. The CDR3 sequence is CATSRDVRGQGADEQFF. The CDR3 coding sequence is TGTGCCACCAGCAGAGATGTGAGAGGACAGGGGGCGGATGAGCAGTTCTTC.

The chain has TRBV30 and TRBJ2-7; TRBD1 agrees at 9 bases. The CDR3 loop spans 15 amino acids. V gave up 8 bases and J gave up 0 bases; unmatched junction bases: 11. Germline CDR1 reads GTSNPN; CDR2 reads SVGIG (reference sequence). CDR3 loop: CALRDRVKDSYEQYF. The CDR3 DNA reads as TGTGCCCTGAGGGACAGGGTGAAAGACTCCTACGAGCAGTACTTC. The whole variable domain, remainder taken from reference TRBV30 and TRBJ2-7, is SQTIHQWPATLVQPVGSPLSLECTVEGTSNPNLYWYRQAAGRGLQLLFYSVGIGQISSEVPQNLSASRPQDRQFILSSKKLLLSDSGFYLCALRDRVKDSYEQYFGPGTRLTVT.